These 8 T cell receptor beta chains were all obtained from the same sample, sequenced in a study of cytomegalovirus exposure and HLA in healthy donors. PCR primers comprised 60 Vbeta and 13 Jbeta primers. The protocol was immunoSEQ multiplex PCR, while the TCRdb copy is restricted to in-frame clones and leaves out a portion. The table has about 100,000 clones, roughly 87% seen once. Sequences were obtained from PBMCs. The receptor source for this set is a young man in good health and CMV-seropositive.

The V call is TRBV10-3, the J call TRBJ2-4; the D is unclear. The germline CDR1 and CDR2 sequences are ENHRY and SYGVKD. V dropped 3 bases and J dropped 0 bases, with 9 bases sitting between them. The CDR3 consists of 15 residues. This CDR3 reads CAISEADLAKNIQYF. The CDR3 bases are TGTGCCATCAGTGAAGCCGACTTAGCCAAAAACATTCAGTACTTC.

The CDR3 DNA reads TGTGCCAGCAGCGGAGGGAGTTCCTACGAGCAGTACTTC. It yields the protein CASSGGSSYEQYF. This chain links TRBV9 with TRBJ2-7, with D tentatively TRBD2 (5 bases). V was cut by 3 bases and J by 1 base, with 8 bases left in between. The CDR3 runs to 13 residues. Germline V gives CDR1 SGDLS, CDR2 YYNGEE.

The V and J genes are TRBV5-6 and TRBJ1-1, with 9 bases lining up with TRBD1. CDR3 size: 17 residues. The V gene's germline CDR1 is SGHDT and CDR2 YYEEEE. The junction had 20 bases not matched to a gene; V was cut back by 9 bases and J by 5 bases. CDR3 nucleotides: TGTGCCACCTATCTAATGAACCGGGACAGGGATCGAACTGAAGCTTTCTTT. Translating gives CATYLMNRDRDRTEAFF.

The genes are TRBV6-1 and TRBJ1-4; 8 bases match TRBD1. This CDR3 is built from 15 residues. Germline CDR1 reads MNHNS; CDR2 reads SASEGT. The V segment lost 3 bases and the J segment 7 bases; nucleotides outside the gene matches: 7. The CDR3 loop reads CASSDTTQGGEKLFF. The DNA of the CDR3 is TGTGCCAGCAGTGACACGACACAGGGGGGTGAAAAACTGTTTTTT.

The chain has TRBV2 and TRBJ2-1, with a possible D match to TRBD2 (6 bases). Trimming left V 5 bases short and J 0 bases short, with 11 bases between. CDR1 is SNHLY, CDR2 FYNNEI, per germline. There are 15 residues in the CDR3. CDR3 protein: CASSKPGSSYNEQFF. The CDR3 DNA follows: TGTGCCAGCAGTAAACCCGGGAGCTCCTACAATGAGCAGTTCTTC.

This clone came up a few times. CDR3 loop: CASSPRTGNTGELFF. The DNA for the CDR3 is TGTGCCAGCTCACCACGGACAGGGAACACCGGGGAGCTGTTTTTT. This chain links TRBV18 with TRBJ2-2, with 7 bases identical to TRBD1. The CDR3 is made up of 15 amino acids. Germline CDR1 is KGHSH and CDR2 is LQKENI. J was trimmed by 1 base and V by 1 base; bases with no gene match: 0.

J is TRBJ1-1 and V is TRBV6-1; TRBD1 might be the D (5 bases). CDR3 length equals 14 residues. Trimming took off 2 bases at V and 6 bases at J, with 13 bases between the two ends. The germline V gene encodes CDR1 MNHNS and CDR2 SASEGT. CDR3 loop: CASSENRNWAEAFF. CDR3 bases: TGTGCCAGCAGTGAAAACAGGAATTGGGCTGAAGCTTTCTTT.

The genes are TRBV7-3 and TRBJ2-1; 7 nucleotides align to TRBD2. The ends lost 5 bases at V and 5 bases at J; junction bases unmatched: 6. The CDR3 contains 14 residues. CDR1 SGHTA and CDR2 FQGTGA come from the germline V gene. CDR3 nucleotides: TGTGCCAGCAGCGCGTGGGGGGGTCACAATGAGCAGTTCTTC. This encodes CASSAWGGHNEQFF.